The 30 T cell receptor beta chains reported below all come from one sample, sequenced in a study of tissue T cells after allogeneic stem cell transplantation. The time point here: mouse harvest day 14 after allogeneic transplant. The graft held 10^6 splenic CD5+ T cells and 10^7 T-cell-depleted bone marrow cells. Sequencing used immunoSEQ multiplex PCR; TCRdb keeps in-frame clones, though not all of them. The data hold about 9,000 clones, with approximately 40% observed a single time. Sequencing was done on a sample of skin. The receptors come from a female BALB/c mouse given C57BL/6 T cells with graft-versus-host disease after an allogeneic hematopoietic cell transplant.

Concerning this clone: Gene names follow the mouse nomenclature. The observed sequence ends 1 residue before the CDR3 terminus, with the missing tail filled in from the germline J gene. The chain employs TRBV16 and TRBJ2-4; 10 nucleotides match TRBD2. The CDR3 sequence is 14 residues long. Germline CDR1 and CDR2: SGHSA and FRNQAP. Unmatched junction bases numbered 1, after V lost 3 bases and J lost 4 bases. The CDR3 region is CASSFTGGENTLYF. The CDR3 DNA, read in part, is TGTGCAAGCAGCTTTACTGGGGGGGAAAACACCTTGTAC.

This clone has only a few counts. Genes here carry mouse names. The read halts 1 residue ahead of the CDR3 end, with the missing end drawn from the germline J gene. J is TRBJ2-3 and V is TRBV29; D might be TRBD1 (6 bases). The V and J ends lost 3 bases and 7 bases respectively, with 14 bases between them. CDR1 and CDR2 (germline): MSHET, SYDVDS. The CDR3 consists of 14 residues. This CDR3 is CASSFPPGHQTLYF. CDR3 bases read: TGTGCTAGCAGTTTCCCTCCGGGACACCAAACGCTGTAT.

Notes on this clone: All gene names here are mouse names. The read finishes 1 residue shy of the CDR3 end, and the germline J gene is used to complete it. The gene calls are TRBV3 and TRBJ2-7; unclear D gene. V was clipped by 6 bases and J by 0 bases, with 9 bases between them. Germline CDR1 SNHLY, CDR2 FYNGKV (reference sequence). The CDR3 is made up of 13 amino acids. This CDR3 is CASRRHSSYEQYF. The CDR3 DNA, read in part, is TGTGCCAGCAGGCGACATAGCTCCTATGAACAGTAC.

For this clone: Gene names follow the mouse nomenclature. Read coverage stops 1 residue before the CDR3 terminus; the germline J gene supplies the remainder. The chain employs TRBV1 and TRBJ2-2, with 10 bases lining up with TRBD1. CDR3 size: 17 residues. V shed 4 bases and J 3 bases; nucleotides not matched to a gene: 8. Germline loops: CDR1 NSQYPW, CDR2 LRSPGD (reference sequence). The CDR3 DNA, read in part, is TGCACCTGCAGTGGGGGGACAGGGGAGAGAGACACCGGGCAGCTCTAC. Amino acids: CTCSGGTGERDTGQLY. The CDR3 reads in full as CTCSGGTGERDTGQLYF.

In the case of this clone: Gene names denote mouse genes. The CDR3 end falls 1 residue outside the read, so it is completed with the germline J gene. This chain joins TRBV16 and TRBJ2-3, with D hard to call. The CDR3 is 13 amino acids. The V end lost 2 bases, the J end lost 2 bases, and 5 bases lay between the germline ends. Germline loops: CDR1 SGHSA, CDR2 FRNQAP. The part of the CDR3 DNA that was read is TGTGCAAGCAGCTTAAACAATGCAGAAACGCTGTAT. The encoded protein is CASSLNNAETLY. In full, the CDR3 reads CASSLNNAETLYF.

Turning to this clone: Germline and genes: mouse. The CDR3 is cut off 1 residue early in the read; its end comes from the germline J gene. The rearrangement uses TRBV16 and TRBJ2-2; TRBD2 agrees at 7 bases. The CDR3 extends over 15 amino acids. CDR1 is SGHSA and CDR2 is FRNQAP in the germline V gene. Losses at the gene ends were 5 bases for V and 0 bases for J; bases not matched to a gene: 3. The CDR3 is CASSADWPNTGQLYF. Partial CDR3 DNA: TGTGCAAGCAGCGCGGACTGGCCAAACACCGGGCAGCTCTAC.

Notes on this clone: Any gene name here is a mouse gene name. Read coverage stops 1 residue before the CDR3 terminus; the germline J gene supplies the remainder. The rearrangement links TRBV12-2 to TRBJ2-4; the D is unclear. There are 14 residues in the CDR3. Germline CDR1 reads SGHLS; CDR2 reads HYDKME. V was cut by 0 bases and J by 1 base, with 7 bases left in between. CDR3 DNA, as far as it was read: TGTGCCAGCTCTCTCGAAGGCGGTCAAAACACCTTGTAC. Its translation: CASSLEGGQNTLY. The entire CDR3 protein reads CASSLEGGQNTLYF.

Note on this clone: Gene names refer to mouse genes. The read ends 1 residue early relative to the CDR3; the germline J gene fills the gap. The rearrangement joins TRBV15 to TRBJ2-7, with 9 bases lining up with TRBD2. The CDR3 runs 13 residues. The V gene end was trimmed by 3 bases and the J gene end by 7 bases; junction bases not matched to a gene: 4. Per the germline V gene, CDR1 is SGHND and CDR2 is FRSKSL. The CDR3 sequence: CASSFGGAGEQYF. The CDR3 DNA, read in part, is TGTGCCAGCAGTTTTGGGGGGGCAGGGGAACAGTAC.

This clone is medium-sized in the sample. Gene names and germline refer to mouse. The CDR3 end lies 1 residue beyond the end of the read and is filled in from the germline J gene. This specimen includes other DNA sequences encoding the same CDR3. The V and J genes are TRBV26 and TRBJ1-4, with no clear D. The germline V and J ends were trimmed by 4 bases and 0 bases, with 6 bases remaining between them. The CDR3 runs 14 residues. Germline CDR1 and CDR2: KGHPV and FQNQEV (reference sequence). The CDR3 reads CASSPTVSNERLFF. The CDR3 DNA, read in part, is TGTGCCAGCAGTCCCACGGTTTCCAACGAAAGATTATTT.

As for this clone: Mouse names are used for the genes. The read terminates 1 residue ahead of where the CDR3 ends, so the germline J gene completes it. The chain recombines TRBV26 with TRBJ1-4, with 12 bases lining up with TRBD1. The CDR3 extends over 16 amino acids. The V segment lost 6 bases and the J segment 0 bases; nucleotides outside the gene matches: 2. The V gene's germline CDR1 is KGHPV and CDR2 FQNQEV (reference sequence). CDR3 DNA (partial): TGTGCCAGCAGGGGACAGGGGGCGATTTCCAACGAAAGATTATTT. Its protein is CASRGQGAISNERLF. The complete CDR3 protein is CASRGQGAISNERLFF.

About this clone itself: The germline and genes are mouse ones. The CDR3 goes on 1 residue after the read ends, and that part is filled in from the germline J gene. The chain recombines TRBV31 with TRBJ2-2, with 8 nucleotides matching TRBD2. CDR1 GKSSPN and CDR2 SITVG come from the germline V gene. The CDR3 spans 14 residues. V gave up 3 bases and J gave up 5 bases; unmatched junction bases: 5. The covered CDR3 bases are TGTGCCTGGAGACTGGGGGAGCGGACCGGGCAGCTCTAC. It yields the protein CAWRLGERTGQLY. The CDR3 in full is CAWRLGERTGQLYF. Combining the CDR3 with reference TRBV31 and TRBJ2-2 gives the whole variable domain AQTIHQWPVAEIKAVGSPLSLGCTIKGKSSPNLYWYWQATGGTLQQLFYSITVGQVESVVQLNLSASRPKDDQFILSTEKLLLSHSGFYLCAWRLGERTGQLYFGEGSKLTVL.

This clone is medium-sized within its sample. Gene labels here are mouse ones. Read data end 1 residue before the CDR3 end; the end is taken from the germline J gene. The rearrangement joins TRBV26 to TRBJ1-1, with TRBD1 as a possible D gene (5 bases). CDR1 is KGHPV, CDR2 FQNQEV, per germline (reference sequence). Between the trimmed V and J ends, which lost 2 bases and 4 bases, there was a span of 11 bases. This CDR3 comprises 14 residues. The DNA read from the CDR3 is TGTGCCAGCAGTCTGGAGGGGAGGGGCACAGAAGTCTTC. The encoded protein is CASSLEGRGTEVF. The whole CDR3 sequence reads CASSLEGRGTEVFF. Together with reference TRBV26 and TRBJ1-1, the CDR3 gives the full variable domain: NSKVIQTPRYLVKGQGQKAKMRCIPEKGHPVVFWYQQNKNNEFKFLINFQNQEVLQQIDMTEKRFSAECPSNSPCSLEIQSSEAGDSALYLCASSLEGRGTEVFFGKGTRLTVV.

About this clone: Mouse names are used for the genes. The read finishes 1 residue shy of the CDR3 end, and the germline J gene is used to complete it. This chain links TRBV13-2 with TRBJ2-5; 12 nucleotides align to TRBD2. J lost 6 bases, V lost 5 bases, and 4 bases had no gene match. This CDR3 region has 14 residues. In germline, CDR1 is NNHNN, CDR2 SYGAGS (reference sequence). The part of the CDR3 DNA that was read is TGTGCCAGCGGGACTGGGGGGGCGCGGGACACCCAGTAC. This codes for CASGTGGARDTQY. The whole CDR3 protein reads CASGTGGARDTQYF.

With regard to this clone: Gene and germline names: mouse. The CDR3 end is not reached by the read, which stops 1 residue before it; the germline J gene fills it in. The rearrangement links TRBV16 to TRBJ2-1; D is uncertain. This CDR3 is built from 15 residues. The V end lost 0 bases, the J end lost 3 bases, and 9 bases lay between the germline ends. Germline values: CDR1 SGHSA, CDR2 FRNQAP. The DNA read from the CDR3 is TGTGCAAGCAGCTTAGATGGACCCCGCTATGCTGAGCAGTTC. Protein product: CASSLDGPRYAEQF. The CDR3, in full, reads CASSLDGPRYAEQFF.

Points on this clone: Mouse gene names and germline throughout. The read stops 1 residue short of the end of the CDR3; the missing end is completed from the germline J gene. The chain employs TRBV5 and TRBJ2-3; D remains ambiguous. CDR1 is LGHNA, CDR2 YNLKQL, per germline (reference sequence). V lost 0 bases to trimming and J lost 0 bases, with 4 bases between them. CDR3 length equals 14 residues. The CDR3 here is CASSQDRSAETLYF. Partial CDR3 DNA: TGTGCCAGCAGCCAAGATAGAAGTGCAGAAACGCTGTAT.

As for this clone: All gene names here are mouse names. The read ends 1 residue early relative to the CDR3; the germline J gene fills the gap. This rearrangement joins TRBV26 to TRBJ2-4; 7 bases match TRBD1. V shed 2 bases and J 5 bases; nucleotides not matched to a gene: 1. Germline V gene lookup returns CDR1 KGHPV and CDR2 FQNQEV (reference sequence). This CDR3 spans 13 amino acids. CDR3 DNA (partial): TGTGCCAGCAGTCTGCCAGGGGGAAACACCTTGTAC. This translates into CASSLPGGNTLY. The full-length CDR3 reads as CASSLPGGNTLYF.

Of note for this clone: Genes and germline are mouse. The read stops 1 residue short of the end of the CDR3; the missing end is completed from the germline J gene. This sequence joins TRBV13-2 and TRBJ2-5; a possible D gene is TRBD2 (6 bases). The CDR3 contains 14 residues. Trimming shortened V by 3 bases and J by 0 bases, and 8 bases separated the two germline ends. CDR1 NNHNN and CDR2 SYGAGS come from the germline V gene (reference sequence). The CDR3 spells CASGGTVNQDTQYF. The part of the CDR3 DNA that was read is TGTGCCAGCGGTGGGACTGTTAACCAAGACACCCAGTAC.

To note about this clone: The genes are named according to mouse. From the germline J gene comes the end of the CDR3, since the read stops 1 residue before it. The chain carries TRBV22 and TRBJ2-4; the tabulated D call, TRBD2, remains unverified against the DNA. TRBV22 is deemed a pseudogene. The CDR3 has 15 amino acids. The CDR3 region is CASSLTGASQNTLYF. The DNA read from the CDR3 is TGTGCCAGCAGCCTGACTGGGGCTAGTCAAAACACCTTGTAC.

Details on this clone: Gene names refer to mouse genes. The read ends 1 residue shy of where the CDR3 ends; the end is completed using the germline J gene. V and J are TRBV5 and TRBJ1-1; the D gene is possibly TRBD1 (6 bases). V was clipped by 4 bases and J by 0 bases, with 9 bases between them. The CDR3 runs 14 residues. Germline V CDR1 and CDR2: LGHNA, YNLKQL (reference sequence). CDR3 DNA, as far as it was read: TGTGCCAGCAGCCCCGGGACAACAAACACAGAAGTCTTC. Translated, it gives CASSPGTTNTEVF. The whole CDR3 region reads CASSPGTTNTEVFF.

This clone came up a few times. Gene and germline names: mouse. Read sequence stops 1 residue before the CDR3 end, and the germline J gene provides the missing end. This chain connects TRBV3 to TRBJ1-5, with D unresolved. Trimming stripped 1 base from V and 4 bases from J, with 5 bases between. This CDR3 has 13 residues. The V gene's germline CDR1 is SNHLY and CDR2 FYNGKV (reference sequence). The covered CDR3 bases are TGTGCCAGCAGCTTAGTAGGAAACCAGGCTCCGCTT. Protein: CASSLVGNQAPL. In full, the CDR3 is CASSLVGNQAPLF.

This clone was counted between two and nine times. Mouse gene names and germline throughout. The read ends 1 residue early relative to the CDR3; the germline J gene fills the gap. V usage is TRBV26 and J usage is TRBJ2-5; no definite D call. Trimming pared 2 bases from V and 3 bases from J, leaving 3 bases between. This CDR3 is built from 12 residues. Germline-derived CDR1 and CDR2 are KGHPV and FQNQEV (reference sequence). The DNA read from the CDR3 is TGTGCCAGCAGTCTGCGGCAAGACACCCAGTAC. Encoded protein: CASSLRQDTQY. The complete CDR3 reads CASSLRQDTQYF.

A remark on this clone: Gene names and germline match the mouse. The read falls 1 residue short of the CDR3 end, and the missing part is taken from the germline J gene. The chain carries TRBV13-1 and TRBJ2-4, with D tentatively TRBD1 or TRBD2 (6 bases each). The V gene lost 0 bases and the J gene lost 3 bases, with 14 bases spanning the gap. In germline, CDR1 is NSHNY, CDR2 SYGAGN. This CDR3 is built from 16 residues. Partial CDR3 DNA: TGTGCCAGCAGTGATGCAAGGTGGGGGCCCCAAAACACCTTGTAC. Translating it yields CASSDARWGPQNTLY. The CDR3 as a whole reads CASSDARWGPQNTLYF.

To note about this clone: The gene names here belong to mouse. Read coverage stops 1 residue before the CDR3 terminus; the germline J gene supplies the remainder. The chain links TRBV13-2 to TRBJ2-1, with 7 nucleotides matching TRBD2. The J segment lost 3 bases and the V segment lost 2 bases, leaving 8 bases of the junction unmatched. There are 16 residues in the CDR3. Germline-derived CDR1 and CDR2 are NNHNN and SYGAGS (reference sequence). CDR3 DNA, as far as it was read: TGTGCCAGCGGTGAAGGCTGGGGGTGCTTCTATGCTGAGCAGTTC. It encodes CASGEGWGCFYAEQF. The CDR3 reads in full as CASGEGWGCFYAEQFF.

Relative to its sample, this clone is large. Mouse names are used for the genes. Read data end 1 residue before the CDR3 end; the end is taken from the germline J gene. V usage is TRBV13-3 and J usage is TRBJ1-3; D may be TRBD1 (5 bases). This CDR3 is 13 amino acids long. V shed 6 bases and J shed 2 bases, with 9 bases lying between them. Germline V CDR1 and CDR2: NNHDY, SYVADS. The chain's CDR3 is CASTQGTGNTLYF. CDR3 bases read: TGTGCCAGCACCCAGGGAACTGGAAATACGCTCTAT.

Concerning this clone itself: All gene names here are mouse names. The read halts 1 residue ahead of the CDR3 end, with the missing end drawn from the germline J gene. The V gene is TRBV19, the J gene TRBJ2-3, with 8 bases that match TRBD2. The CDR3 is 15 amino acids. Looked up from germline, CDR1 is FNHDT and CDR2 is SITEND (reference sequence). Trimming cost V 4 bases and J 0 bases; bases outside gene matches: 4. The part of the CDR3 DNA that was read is TGTGCCAGCAGTCCAACTGGGGGTAGTGCAGAAACGCTGTAT. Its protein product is CASSPTGGSAETLY. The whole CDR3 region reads CASSPTGGSAETLYF. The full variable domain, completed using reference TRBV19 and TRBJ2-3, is GGIITQTPKFLIGQEGQKLTLKCQQNFNHDTMYWYRQDSGKGLRLIYYSITENDLQKGDLSEGYDASREKKSSFSLTVTSAQKNEMAVFLCASSPTGGSAETLYFGSGTRLTVL.

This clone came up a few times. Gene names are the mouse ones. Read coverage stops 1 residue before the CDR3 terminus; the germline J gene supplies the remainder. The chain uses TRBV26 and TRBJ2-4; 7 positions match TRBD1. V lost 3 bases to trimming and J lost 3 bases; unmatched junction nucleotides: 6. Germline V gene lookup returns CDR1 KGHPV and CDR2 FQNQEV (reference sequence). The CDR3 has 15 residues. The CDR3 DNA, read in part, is TGTGCCAGCAGTCTCACACAGGGGACCCAAAACACCTTGTAC. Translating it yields CASSLTQGTQNTLY. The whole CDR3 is CASSLTQGTQNTLYF.

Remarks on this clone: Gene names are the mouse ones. This CDR3 reads CASSLGTNTGQLYF. The CDR3 bases that were read are TGTGCCAGCAGCTTAGGGACAAACACCGGGCAGCTCTAC. The chain is built from TRBV3 and TRBJ2-2; D uncertain. Coverage ceases 1 residue before the CDR3 finishes, and the germline J gene fills in the end. V gave up 1 base and J gave up 0 bases, with 3 bases separating them. The CDR3 has 14 amino acids. CDR1 SNHLY and CDR2 FYNGKV come from the germline V gene (reference sequence).

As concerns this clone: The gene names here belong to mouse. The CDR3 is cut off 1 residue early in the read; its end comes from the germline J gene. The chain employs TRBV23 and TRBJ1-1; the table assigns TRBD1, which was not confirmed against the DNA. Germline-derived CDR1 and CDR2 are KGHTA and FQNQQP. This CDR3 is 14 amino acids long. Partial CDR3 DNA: TGCTCCAGCAGTCCGGGACAGGCAAACACAGAAGTCTTC. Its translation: CSSSPGQANTEVF. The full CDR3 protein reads CSSSPGQANTEVFF.

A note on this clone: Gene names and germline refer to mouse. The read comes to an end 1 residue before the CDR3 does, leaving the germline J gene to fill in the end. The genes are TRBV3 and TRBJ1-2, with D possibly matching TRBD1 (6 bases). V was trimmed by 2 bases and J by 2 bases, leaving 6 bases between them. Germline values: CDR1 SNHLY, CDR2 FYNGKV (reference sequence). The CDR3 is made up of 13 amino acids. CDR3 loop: CASSLQGNSDYTF. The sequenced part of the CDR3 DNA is TGTGCCAGCAGCTTACAGGGGAACTCCGACTACACC.

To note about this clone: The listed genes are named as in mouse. Here the CDR3 reads CASSLFGGTEQFF. Incomplete CDR3 DNA: TGTGCCAGCAGTCTGTTTGGGGGGACTGAGCAGTTC. V usage is TRBV26 and J usage is TRBJ2-1, with 7 bases fitting TRBD2. Read coverage stops 1 residue before the CDR3 terminus; the germline J gene supplies the remainder. The V and J ends lost 1 base and 8 bases, in that order; junction bases with no gene match: 2. Germline CDR1 reads KGHPV; CDR2 reads FQNQEV (reference sequence). CDR3 length: 13 amino acids. The full variable domain, rest sourced from reference TRBV26 and TRBJ2-1, is NSKVIQTPRYLVKGQGQKAKMRCIPEKGHPVVFWYQQNKNNEFKFLINFQNQEVLQQIDMTEKRFSAECPSNSPCSLEIQSSEAGDSALYLCASSLFGGTEQFFGPGTRLTVL.